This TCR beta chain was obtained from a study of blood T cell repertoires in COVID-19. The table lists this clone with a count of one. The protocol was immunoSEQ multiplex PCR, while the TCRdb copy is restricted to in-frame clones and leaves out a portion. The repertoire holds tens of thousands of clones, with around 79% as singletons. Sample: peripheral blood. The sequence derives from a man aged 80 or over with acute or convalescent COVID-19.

The CDR3 bases are TGCAGCCTAAGGACCGACGGGGGAAGTTACACCTTC. It yields the protein CSLRTDGGSYTF. V and J are TRBV29-1 and TRBJ1-2; D is perhaps TRBD1 (5 bases). The CDR3 length is 12 residues. V shed 8 bases and J shed 11 bases, with 21 bases lying between them. Germline V CDR1 and CDR2: SQVTM, ANQGSEA.